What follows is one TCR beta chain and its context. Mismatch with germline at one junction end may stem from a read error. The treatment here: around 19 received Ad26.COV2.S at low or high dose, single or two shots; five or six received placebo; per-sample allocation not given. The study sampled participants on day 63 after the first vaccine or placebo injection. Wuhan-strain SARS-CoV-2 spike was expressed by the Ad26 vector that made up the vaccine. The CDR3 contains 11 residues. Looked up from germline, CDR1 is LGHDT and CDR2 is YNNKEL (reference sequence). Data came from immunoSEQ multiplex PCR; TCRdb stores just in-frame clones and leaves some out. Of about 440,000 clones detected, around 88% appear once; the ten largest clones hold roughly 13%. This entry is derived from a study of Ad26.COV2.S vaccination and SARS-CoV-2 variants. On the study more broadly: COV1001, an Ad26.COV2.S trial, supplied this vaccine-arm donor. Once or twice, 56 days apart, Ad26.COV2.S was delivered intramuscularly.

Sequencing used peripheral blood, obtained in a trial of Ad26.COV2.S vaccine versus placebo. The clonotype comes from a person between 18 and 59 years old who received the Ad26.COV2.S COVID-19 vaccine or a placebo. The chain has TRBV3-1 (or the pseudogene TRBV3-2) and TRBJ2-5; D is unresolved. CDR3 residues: CASSQEGPKDF. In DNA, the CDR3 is TGTGCCAGCAGCCAAGAGGGTCCGAAGGACTTC.